A single sample is the source of the 21 T cell receptor beta chains below, sequenced in a study of T-cell reconstitution after alpha-beta-depleted transplantation in children. Unique molecular identifiers tagged the TCRbeta library. Each CDR3 protein gets one entry after TCRdb re-called the PCR reads with MiXCR. The sample lists just over 950,000 distinct CDR3 sequences, around 30% seen once, with roughly 27% in the top ten. The sample consisted of PBMCs, mostly from graft donor cells, taken 360 days after TCRalphabeta/CD19-depleted stem cell transplant. The receptors here all came from a boy in the first two years of life who had a stem cell transplant for SCID, so the T cells may come from the graft donor.

The gene calls are TRBV5-1 and TRBJ1-1; D possibly corresponds to TRBD1 (5 bases). The CDR3 totals 15 residues. The V end lost 1 base, the J end lost 0 bases, and 10 bases lay between the germline ends. Germline CDR1 SGHRS, CDR2 YFSETQ. The CDR3 DNA reads TGCGCCAGCAGCTTGATCGGGGGGATGAACACTGAAGCTTTCTTT. Protein product: CASSLIGGMNTEAFF.

The chain has TRBV20-1 and TRBJ2-3, with 8 bases aligning to TRBD2. The CDR3 is made up of 13 amino acids. The V gene end was trimmed by 6 bases and the J gene end by 5 bases; junction bases not matched to a gene: 7. CDR1 and CDR2 (germline): DFQATT, SNEGSKA (reference sequence). This CDR3 is CSARGLGGDTQYF. CDR3 coding DNA: TGCAGTGCGCGGGGACTAGGGGGAGATACGCAGTATTTT.

This rearrangement joins TRBV6-2 or TRBV6-3 to TRBJ2-1, with 7 bases identical to TRBD1. The CDR3 length is 15 residues. Trimming cost V 2 bases and J 9 bases; bases outside gene matches: 10. Germline V gene lookup returns CDR1 MNHEY and CDR2 SVGEGT. CDR3 nucleotides: TGTGCCAGCAGTTACGAGGGGGCCCTCTTGGTTGAGCAGTTCTTC. Amino acid sequence: CASSYEGALLVEQFF.

J is TRBJ2-7 and V is TRBV9; perhaps TRBD1 as D (5 bases). Germline lookup yields CDR1 SGDLS and CDR2 YYNGEE. The CDR3 contains 15 residues. V lost 4 bases to trimming and J lost 0 bases, with 14 bases between them. CDR3 loop: CASSTSGHRSYEQYF. The CDR3 coding sequence is TGTGCCAGCAGCACAAGTGGACACCGCTCCTACGAGCAGTACTTC.

This clonotype appeared a few times. V usage is TRBV29-1 and J usage is TRBJ1-5; TRBD1 matches at 9 bases. The CDR3 loop spans 13 amino acids. Germline V lookup: CDR1 SQVTM, CDR2 ANQGSEA. With 6 bases clipped from V and 6 bases from J, the junction kept 6 bases outside the gene matches. The DNA of the CDR3 is TGCAGCGTGGGGACAGGGTACGGTCAGCCCCAGCATTTT. This sequence encodes CSVGTGYGQPQHF.

This clonotype showed up just a few times. The chain employs TRBV29-1 and TRBJ1-1; D perhaps matches TRBD1 (6 bases). The CDR3 runs 13 residues. V was trimmed by 8 bases and J by 1 base, leaving 14 bases between them. Germline V lookup: CDR1 SQVTM, CDR2 ANQGSEA. CDR3 sequence: CSRAGAANTEAFF. The DNA for the CDR3 is TGCAGCCGCGCAGGGGCTGCGAACACTGAAGCTTTCTTT.

The rearrangement uses TRBV20-1 and TRBJ2-5; 7 nucleotides align to TRBD1. With 5 bases clipped from V and 0 bases from J, the junction kept 9 bases outside the gene matches. The CDR3 consists of 15 residues. The germline V gene has CDR1 DFQATT and CDR2 SNEGSKA (reference sequence). CDR3 amino acids: CSAAKQGNYQETQYF. CDR3 nucleotides: TGCAGTGCTGCAAAACAGGGGAATTACCAAGAGACCCAGTACTTC.

This clonotype was observed a handful of times. This chain uses TRBV20-1 with TRBJ1-1; D is possibly TRBD1 (6 bases). The germline V gene has CDR1 DFQATT and CDR2 SNEGSKA (reference sequence). This CDR3 has 16 residues. V was shortened by 3 bases and J by 4 bases, with 21 bases between the two germline ends. The CDR3 spells CSASFARRGKATEAFF. DNA for the CDR3: TGCAGTGCTAGCTTCGCGAGGAGGGGGAAGGCCACTGAAGCTTTCTTT.

This clonotype was seen more than once but under ten times. The chain employs TRBV2 and TRBJ2-7; D is perhaps TRBD1 or TRBD2 (6 bases each). The CDR3 has 16 amino acids. V lost 4 bases, J lost 6 bases, and 22 bases lay in between. Germline V lookup: CDR1 SNHLY, CDR2 FYNNEI. The CDR3 protein is CASSATGKGGSREQYF. The CDR3 DNA follows: TGTGCCAGCAGTGCCACAGGGAAGGGGGGTAGTCGCGAGCAGTACTTC.

This clonotype has a handful of counts. The V call is TRBV18, the J call TRBJ2-7; the match to TRBD1 covers 9 bases. The CDR3 has 15 residues. Trimming took 3 bases from V and 4 from J; bases not matched to a gene: 7. The V gene's germline CDR1 is KGHSH and CDR2 LQKENI. CDR3 DNA: TGTGCCAGCTCACCCTGGACAGGGGAAGGGTACGAGCAGTACTTC. Translation gives CASSPWTGEGYEQYF. The complete variable domain, with remaining parts taken from reference TRBV18 and TRBJ2-7, reads NAGVMQNPRHLVRRRGQEARLRCSPMKGHSHVYWYRQLPEEGLKFMVYLQKENIIDESGMPKERFSAEFPKEGPSILRIQQVVRGDSAAYFCASSPWTGEGYEQYFGPGTRLTVT.

The CDR3 loop is CASSRDGGQFF. The CDR3 bases are TGTGCCAGCAGCCGAGACGGGGGGCAGTTCTTC. This chain uses TRBV6-5 with TRBJ2-1; D may be TRBD2 (6 bases). CDR3 length: 11 amino acids. Germline V lookup: CDR1 MNHEY, CDR2 SVGAGI. V was trimmed by 6 bases and J by 12 bases, leaving 12 bases between them.

V gene TRBV10-2 combines with J gene TRBJ1-5; 8 positions match TRBD1. With 7 bases clipped from V and 1 base from J, the junction kept 6 bases outside the gene matches. This CDR3 region has 15 residues. Germline CDR1 WSHSY, CDR2 SAAADI. CDR3 region: CASKETGESNQPQHF. The CDR3 nucleotides read TGCGCCAGCAAAGAGACAGGGGAAAGCAATCAGCCCCAGCATTTT.

The rearrangement joins TRBV5-1 to TRBJ2-2; D gene unclear. With 5 bases removed from V and 8 bases from J, the gap between germline ends came to 13 bases. CDR3 length: 13 residues. Germline V lookup: CDR1 SGHRS, CDR2 YFSETQ. The CDR3 loop is CASRQDWSGELFF. DNA of the CDR3: TGCGCCAGCAGACAAGACTGGTCGGGGGAGCTGTTTTTT.

The chain employs TRBV20-1 and TRBJ1-6; D unclear. The V gene's germline CDR1 is DFQATT and CDR2 SNEGSKA (reference sequence). The CDR3 is 13 residues long. The V end was cut by 3 bases, the J end by 5 bases, with 8 bases between. The CDR3 loop is CSASLGHNSPLHF. In DNA, the CDR3 is TGCAGTGCTAGTTTAGGTCATAATTCACCCCTCCACTTT.

The chain combines TRBV28 with TRBJ2-3; D might be TRBD1 or TRBD2, each matching 5 bases. CDR3 length: 14 amino acids. Trimming removed 7 bases at V and 6 bases at J, with 17 bases between. Germline assignment: CDR1 MDHEN and CDR2 SYDVKM. In DNA, the CDR3 is TGTGCCAGCACTTCCCAGGGACCTCCGGATACGCAGTATTTT. It translates to CASTSQGPPDTQYF.

The chain is built from TRBV7-2 and TRBJ2-7, with 10 bases aligning to TRBD2. Germline trimming cut 4 bases from V and 0 bases from J; bases unmatched to any gene: 3. This CDR3 contains 15 residues. Germline V lookup: CDR1 SGHTA, CDR2 FQGNSA. CDR3 DNA sequence: TGTGCCAGCAGCTCAAGCGGGGGGGACTCCTACGAGCAGTACTTC. Encoded protein: CASSSSGGDSYEQYF.

This clonotype was observed once. The rearrangement uses TRBV7-9 and TRBJ2-2; D might be TRBD1 (6 bases). Germline loops: CDR1 SEHNR, CDR2 FQNEAQ (reference sequence). This CDR3 has 15 amino acids. Trimming took 5 bases from V and 5 from J, leaving 15 bases between them. The CDR3 nucleotides read TGTGCCAGCAGCCTTCATGACAGGCGGACCGGGGAGCTGTTTTTT. The encoded protein is CASSLHDRRTGELFF.

The genes are TRBV5-1 and TRBJ1-2; D is possibly TRBD1 (6 bases). The CDR3 is 13 amino acids. Trimming pared 5 bases from V and 4 bases from J, leaving 12 bases between. The germline V gene encodes CDR1 SGHRS and CDR2 YFSETQ. This CDR3 reads CASRLGQSYGYTF. CDR3 DNA: TGCGCCAGCAGGTTAGGACAGTCCTATGGCTACACCTTC.

The gene calls are TRBV7-2 and TRBJ2-1, with a tentative D call TRBD1 (5 bases). Germline-derived CDR1 and CDR2 are SGHTA and FQGNSA. Between the trimmed V and J ends, which lost 5 bases and 4 bases, there was a span of 15 bases. The CDR3 is 15 residues long. The CDR3 nucleotides read TGTGCCAGCAGCCTACTGTCGGCAGGGTACAATGAGCAGTTCTTC. Its protein product is CASSLLSAGYNEQFF.

In its sample, this clonotype was seen a few times. This chain links TRBV5-1 with TRBJ2-1, with a weak D call TRBD2 (5 bases). CDR1 SGHRS and CDR2 YFSETQ come from the germline V gene. V was clipped by 4 bases and J by 7 bases, with 9 bases between them. The CDR3 has 12 amino acids. CDR3 region: CASSPWRNEQFF. The CDR3, as DNA: TGCGCCAGCAGCCCCTGGAGGAATGAGCAGTTCTTC.

The chain joins TRBV6-5 to TRBJ1-3; no reliable D call. The germline V gene has CDR1 MNHEY and CDR2 SVGAGI. The germline V and J ends were trimmed by 0 bases and 0 bases, with 15 bases remaining between them. CDR3 length: 18 amino acids. The CDR3 protein is CASSYSPGPSISGNTIYF. The CDR3, as DNA: TGTGCCAGCAGTTACTCTCCCGGGCCTTCTATCTCTGGAAACACCATATATTTT.